The next 19 T cell receptor beta chains were all read from a single sample in a study of cytomegalovirus exposure and HLA in healthy donors listed by TCRdb under 2017. Receptor libraries were prepared by the immunoSEQ multiplex PCR assay. For the multiplex PCR, a mixture combining 60 forward primers for TCR Vbeta segments and 13 reverse primers for TCR Jbeta segments was used. TCRdb limited this immuneACCESS table to in-frame rearrangements with V and J called. A share of clones is missing; checked studies link under half to unresolved V genes, and the rest is unexplained. Within this sample are roughly 74,000 clones, with around 81% of them counted one time only. 1.5% to 2% of the sample goes to the ten largest clones. Sequenced: PBMCs. The origin of the receptors is a middle-aged man in good health and CMV-seronegative.

The chain has TRBV5-1 and TRBJ1-1; no clear D. This CDR3 comprises 12 residues. Looked up from germline, CDR1 is SGHRS and CDR2 is YFSETQ. V was trimmed by 2 bases and J by 5 bases, leaving 7 bases between them. CDR3 nucleotide sequence: TGCGCCAGCAGCTTTGCGGGGACTGAAGCTTTCTTT. Its translation: CASSFAGTEAFF.

The rearrangement links TRBV18 to TRBJ1-4; 9 bases fit TRBD1. The CDR3 contains 17 residues. V shed 3 bases and J 7 bases; nucleotides not matched to a gene: 12. Per germline, CDR1 KGHSH and CDR2 LQKENI. CDR3 region: CASSPEQGAKGGEKLFF. The CDR3 DNA sequence: TGTGCCAGCTCACCGGAACAGGGGGCGAAAGGAGGTGAAAAACTGTTTTTT.

V usage is TRBV19 and J usage is TRBJ2-3; no clear D. Trimming cost V 2 bases and J 4 bases, with 13 bases left between them. This CDR3 is 15 amino acids long. Germline lookup yields CDR1 LNHDA and CDR2 SQIVND (reference sequence). Written as DNA, the CDR3 is TGTGCCAGTAGTATACAGAGGATATTAGCAGATACGCAGTATTTT. Translation gives CASSIQRILADTQYF. Full variable domain (rest looked up from reference TRBV19 and TRBJ2-3): DGGITQSPKYLFRKEGQNVTLSCEQNLNHDAMYWYRQDPGQGLRLIYYSQIVNDFQKGDIAEGYSVSREKKESFPLTVTSAQKNPTAFYLCASSIQRILADTQYFGPGTRLTVL.

The V call is TRBV27, the J call TRBJ2-5; D possibly corresponds to TRBD2 (5 bases). Germline CDR1 and CDR2: MNHEY and SMNVEV (reference sequence). The CDR3 runs to 13 residues. V lost 8 bases to trimming and J lost 2 bases, with 12 bases between them. The CDR3 sequence: CASRSGNQETQYF. The DNA for the CDR3 is TGTGCCAGCCGCTCCGGGAATCAAGAGACCCAGTACTTC.

V and J are TRBV9 and TRBJ2-6; a weak D match, TRBD1 (5 bases). The CDR3 contains 18 residues. The germline V and J ends were trimmed by 0 bases and 4 bases, with 17 bases remaining between them. The germline CDR1 and CDR2 sequences are SGDLS and YYNGEE. The DNA for the CDR3 is TGTGCCAGCAGCGTAGCCTCCTGGGGCGGCTTGGGGGCCAACGTCCTGACTTTC. It encodes CASSVASWGGLGANVLTF.

The rearrangement links TRBV19 to TRBJ2-2, with a possible D match to TRBD2 (6 bases). Germline V gene data show CDR1 as LNHDA and CDR2 as SQIVND (reference sequence). V shed 10 bases and J shed 5 bases, with 20 bases lying between them. This CDR3 region has 15 residues. The CDR3 sequence: CATRRLMSGTGELFF. As DNA, the CDR3 is TGTGCCACCCGTAGGCTAATGAGCGGGACCGGGGAGCTGTTTTTT.

The chain is built from TRBV4-2 and TRBJ2-5; the match to TRBD2 covers 10 bases. This CDR3 is 14 amino acids long. The germline gives CDR1 LGHNA, CDR2 YNFKEQ. Losses at the gene ends were 2 bases for V and 6 bases for J; bases not matched to a gene: 3. CDR3 nucleotide sequence: TGTGCCAGCAGCCAACTAGCGGGAGTAAAGACCCAGTACTTC. This encodes CASSQLAGVKTQYF.

The V gene is TRBV7-2, the J gene TRBJ1-2, with D possibly matching TRBD1 (6 bases). This CDR3 is built from 15 residues. CDR1 and CDR2 (germline): SGHTA, FQGNSA. The ends were cut back, 5 bases at V and 0 bases at J, with 13 bases in the middle. The CDR3 nucleotides are TGTGCCAGCAGCGGAGCGAGGACAGCTAACTATGGCTACACCTTC. The encoded protein is CASSGARTANYGYTF.

This chain uses TRBV28 with TRBJ2-7, with 7 bases lining up with TRBD1. Germline V gives CDR1 MDHEN, CDR2 SYDVKM. There are 14 residues in the CDR3. V lost 6 bases to trimming and J lost 12 bases; unmatched junction nucleotides: 17. CDR3 sequence: CASSRGTTGSSPYF. CDR3 coding DNA: TGTGCCAGCAGCCGAGGAACGACAGGGTCCTCTCCGTACTTC.

With respect to this clone: This same CDR3 is encoded by further DNA sequences in the sample. The V call is TRBV5-1, the J call TRBJ2-5; 12 positions agree with TRBD2. Trimming took 6 bases from V and 3 from J; bases not matched to a gene: 9. CDR1 and CDR2 (germline): SGHRS, YFSETQ. This CDR3 has 16 residues. CDR3 loop: CASNPGLAGAKETQYF. CDR3 in DNA: TGCGCCAGCAACCCGGGACTAGCGGGCGCCAAAGAGACCCAGTACTTC. The entire variable domain, with the rest obtained from reference TRBV5-1 and TRBJ2-5, is as follows: KAGVTQTPRYLIKTRGQQVTLSCSPISGHRSVSWYQQTPGQGLQFLFEYFSETQRNKGNFPGRFSGRQFSNSRSEMNVSTLELGDSALYLCASNPGLAGAKETQYFGPGTRLLVL.

J is TRBJ2-3 and V is TRBV28, with TRBD2 identical over 7 bases. The CDR3 has 17 residues. V lost 4 bases to trimming and J lost 1 base; unmatched junction nucleotides: 11. Germline CDR1 reads MDHEN; CDR2 reads SYDVKM. CDR3 region: CASSSTLGAGGTDTQYF. The CDR3 DNA reads as TGTGCCAGCAGTTCGACGCTTGGGGCGGGGGGCACAGATACGCAGTATTTT.

The chain uses TRBV4-2 and TRBJ1-2; 7 bases are shared with TRBD1. This CDR3 has 13 residues. Losses at the gene ends were 4 bases for V and 6 bases for J; bases not matched to a gene: 5. Germline V gene data show CDR1 as LGHNA and CDR2 as YNFKEQ. Here the CDR3 reads CASSRRDSDGYTF. Here the CDR3 DNA reads TGTGCCAGCAGCCGCCGGGACAGCGATGGCTACACCTTC.

The chain employs TRBV7-3 and TRBJ2-7, with no clear D. Trimming shortened V by 2 bases and J by 2 bases, and 13 bases separated the two germline ends. Germline V lookup: CDR1 SGHTA, CDR2 FQGTGA. This CDR3 is built from 15 residues. Here the CDR3 reads CASSLFGPLTYEQYF. The CDR3 nucleotides read TGTGCCAGCAGCTTATTTGGGCCCCTTACCTACGAGCAGTACTTC.

This chain connects TRBV11-2 to TRBJ1-2, with 7 positions matching TRBD1. CDR3 length: 14 residues. The trim removed 5 bases at V and 8 bases at J, leaving 11 bases unmatched. Per germline, CDR1 SGHAT and CDR2 FQNNGV. In DNA, the CDR3 is TGTGCCAGCAGCCCGGAAGACAGGGTCAAAGGCTACACCTTC. Translating gives CASSPEDRVKGYTF.

CDR3 in DNA: TGTGCCAGCAACCAGGACAGGGAAAGGAATGGCTACACCTTC. It encodes CASNQDRERNGYTF. This chain connects TRBV2 to TRBJ1-2, with 8 bases identical to TRBD1. Trimming cost V 7 bases and J 6 bases; bases outside gene matches: 10. Germline-derived CDR1 and CDR2 are SNHLY and FYNNEI. CDR3 size: 14 residues.

This rearrangement joins TRBV10-3 to TRBJ1-2; 7 positions agree with TRBD1. CDR1 is ENHRY, CDR2 SYGVKD, per germline. V gave up 0 bases and J gave up 5 bases; unmatched junction bases: 3. This CDR3 region has 14 residues. The CDR3 spells CAISESDRRYGYTF. CDR3 DNA: TGTGCCATCAGTGAGTCGGACAGGAGGTATGGCTACACCTTC.

In its sample, this clone was seen a few times. The V and J genes are TRBV10-3 and TRBJ2-1, with D tentatively TRBD2 (5 bases). CDR3 length: 11 residues. Between the trimmed V and J ends, which lost 10 bases and 5 bases, there was a span of 9 bases. Germline loops: CDR1 ENHRY, CDR2 SYGVKD. The CDR3 here is CATSGNNEQFF. DNA for the CDR3: TGTGCCACCTCGGGGAACAATGAGCAGTTCTTC.

The CDR3 protein is CASSPQGALREQYF. The CDR3 DNA reads TGTGCCAGCTCACCACAGGGGGCTCTGAGAGAGCAGTACTTC. V usage is TRBV18 and J usage is TRBJ2-5; 7 positions agree with TRBD1. Germline CDR1 KGHSH, CDR2 LQKENI. The CDR3 has 14 amino acids. Trimming cost V 1 base and J 11 bases; bases outside gene matches: 10.

V is TRBV6-1 and J is TRBJ2-7; D is perhaps TRBD1 (5 bases). The CDR3 is 12 amino acids. Germline V lookup: CDR1 MNHNS, CDR2 SASEGT. V was trimmed by 6 bases and J by 2 bases, leaving 8 bases between them. The CDR3 loop is CASRGAAYEQYF. DNA of the CDR3: TGTGCCAGCAGAGGGGCAGCCTACGAGCAGTACTTC.